This TCR beta chain is drawn from a study of blood T cell repertoires in COVID-19. The CDR3 runs 13 residues. V lost 0 bases and J lost 4, with 7 bases in between. Germline values: CDR1 SGHRS, CDR2 YFSETQ. TCRdb's copy holds only in-frame clones and misses some; the assay was immunoSEQ multiplex PCR. The table shows 140,000 or so clones, with roughly 86% occurring only once. The TCR originated in a woman in her forties or fifties with acute COVID-19. The rearrangement links TRBV5-1 to TRBJ1-1; D is unclear. Sequenced: PBMCs or T cells enriched from blood (not recorded which). In DNA, the CDR3 is TGCGCCAGCAGCTTGGGGGAGAGCACTGAAGCTTTCTTT. Residues: CASSLGESTEAFF.